This T cell receptor beta chain derives from a study of blood T cell repertoires in COVID-19. Overall study: Sites in the United States, Italy and Spain provided acute and convalescent COVID-19 samples. T cells, B-cell-depleted T cells, or PBMCs provided the cDNA or gDNA that served as material.

Per the authors' pipeline: Reference gene primer amplification gave estimated nucleated cell counts. Sequencing was performed with immunoSEQ multiplex PCR; in TCRdb, only in-frame clones are kept and a portion is missing. V, J and clone size were drawn from that table, and D and trimming were deduced from the DNA. This table holds about 270,000 clones, roughly 83% found once. The CDR3 spans 15 residues. Germline assignment: CDR1 MNHEY and CDR2 SMNVEV (reference sequence). V shed 6 bases and J 3 bases; nucleotides not matched to a gene: 8. Seattle patient enrollment occurred during active infection, with longitudinal follow-up thereafter.

The source is a human donor with COVID-19, enrolled during active disease. The donor label of this sample is uncertain. Sequences were obtained from peripheral blood. The chain employs TRBV27 and TRBJ2-7, with TRBD2 matching 10 bases. The CDR3 loop reads CASSRSGLAVYEQYF. The CDR3 DNA reads as TGTGCCAGCAGCCGATCTGGACTAGCGGTCTACGAGCAGTACTTC.